Listed here are 29 T cell receptor beta chains from one sample, sequenced in a study of T cell responses to AZD1222 COVID-19 vaccine (dated by TCRdb to the early 2020s). Library preparation employed the immunoSEQ multiplex PCR assay. The immuneACCESS repertoire file appears here via TCRdb, limited to in-frame rearrangements. These files lack a portion of the clones; in checked studies, under half of the deficit traces to unresolved V genes, and the cause of the others is not known. Here the sample has about 120,000 clones; around 92% occur a single time. The ten largest clones represent 11% to 15% of the sample. In light of the paper, this sample's time point label describes: baseline before first vaccination. Sequencing used peripheral blood, obtained on day 0 of AZD1222 vaccination. The receptors were gathered from an adult in good health.

This chain connects TRBV14 to TRBJ1-1, with TRBD1 identical over 7 bases. The CDR3 runs 18 residues. Germline V gene lookup returns CDR1 SGHDN and CDR2 FVKESK. With 1 base clipped from V and 0 bases from J, the junction kept 11 bases outside the gene matches. The DNA of the CDR3 is TGTGCCAGCAGCCAAGCGAGGACAGGCTTAGGGATGAACACTGAAGCTTTCTTT. Its protein product is CASSQARTGLGMNTEAFF.

The genes are TRBV5-8 and TRBJ2-1; TRBD1 agrees at 10 bases. The CDR3 extends over 17 amino acids. Germline V gene data show CDR1 as SGHTS and CDR2 as YDEGEE. Losses at the gene ends were 0 bases for V and 5 bases for J; bases not matched to a gene: 8. CDR3 sequence reads: CASSLDPRTGGNNEQFF. The CDR3 region has the DNA TGTGCCAGCAGCTTGGATCCCCGGACAGGGGGAAACAATGAGCAGTTCTTC.

Only one count was recorded for this clone. This sequence joins TRBV9 and TRBJ2-1; perhaps TRBD2 as D (5 bases). There are 16 residues in the CDR3. The germline V and J ends were trimmed by 3 bases and 2 bases, with 15 bases remaining between them. Germline-derived CDR1 and CDR2 are SGDLS and YYNGEE. The CDR3 coding sequence is TGTGCCAGCAGCGCGGGCGGGCAGCTTCCCTACAATGAGCAGTTCTTC. This translates into CASSAGGQLPYNEQFF. Together with reference TRBV9 and TRBJ2-1, the CDR3 gives the full variable domain: DSGVTQTPKHLITATGQRVTLRCSPRSGDLSVYWYQQSLDQGLQFLIQYYNGEERAKGNILERFSAQQFPDLHSELNLSSLELGDSALYFCASSAGGQLPYNEQFFGPGTRLTVL.

This sequence joins TRBV7-8 and TRBJ1-1; D ambiguous. The CDR3 extends over 17 amino acids. Germline V gives CDR1 SGHVS, CDR2 FQNEAQ. Trimming cost V 0 bases and J 1 base, with 15 bases left between them. The chain's CDR3 is CASSLAFYTETNTEAFF. As DNA, the CDR3 is TGTGCCAGCAGCTTAGCTTTTTATACAGAGACGAACACTGAAGCTTTCTTT.

This clone has just one count. The chain uses TRBV28 and TRBJ1-4; no firm D call. CDR1 is MDHEN and CDR2 is SYDVKM in the germline V gene. This CDR3 is 18 amino acids long. Trimming left V 1 base short and J 3 bases short, with 18 bases between. As DNA, the CDR3 is TGTGCCAGCAGTTTATCTCGGGCCGCCCTTGTCTCTAATGAAAAACTGTTTTTT. It translates to CASSLSRAALVSNEKLFF. The whole variable domain, filled in from reference TRBV28 and TRBJ1-4, reads DVKVTQSSRYLVKRTGEKVFLECVQDMDHENMFWYRQDPGLGLRLIYFSYDVKMKEKGDIPEGYSVSREKKERFSLILESASTNQTSMYLCASSLSRAALVSNEKLFFGSGTQLSVL.

J is TRBJ1-5 and V is TRBV21-1. TRBV21-1 is marked as a pseudogene. The CDR3 extends over 14 amino acids. The CDR3 sequence: CASSKRQLNQPQHF. CDR3 nucleotides: TGTGCCAGCAGCAAAAGGCAGCTCAATCAGCCCCAGCATTTT.

This clone appeared a single time. The genes are TRBV10-2 and TRBJ2-7; 11 bases agree with TRBD2. This CDR3 contains 16 residues. Per germline, CDR1 WSHSY and CDR2 SAAADI. After removal of 5 bases from V and 2 bases from J, the junction contained 8 bases not matched to a gene. CDR3 sequence reads: CASSPGLAGGAYEQYF. CDR3 in DNA: TGCGCCAGCAGTCCCGGACTAGCGGGCGGCGCCTACGAGCAGTACTTC.

This chain joins TRBV4-3 and TRBJ2-1, with TRBD2 matching over 11 bases. Germline CDR1 reads LGHNA; CDR2 reads YSLEER. With V trimmed by 5 bases and J by 0 bases, 6 bases remained unmatched. The CDR3 is 17 amino acids. Here the CDR3 reads CASSYLAGGPSYNEQFF. The CDR3 bases are TGCGCCAGCAGCTATCTAGCGGGAGGCCCCTCCTACAATGAGCAGTTCTTC.

Concerning this clone: One end of the junction does not line up with germline, which may come from a read error. The gene calls are TRBV7-7 and TRBJ2-5; D may be TRBD1 (5 bases). In germline, CDR1 is SSHAT, CDR2 FNYEAQ (reference sequence). This CDR3 is 14 amino acids long. The CDR3 spells CASSLPGMGETQYF. CDR3 coding DNA: TGTGCTAGCAGCTTACCAGGGATGGGAGAGACCCAGTACTTC.

V gene TRBV5-1 combines with J gene TRBJ2-7; a possible D gene is TRBD2 (6 bases). The germline gives CDR1 SGHRS, CDR2 YFSETQ. The CDR3 extends over 12 amino acids. Trimming removed 0 bases from V and 5 bases from J, with 6 bases in between. The CDR3 nucleotides are TGCGCCAGCAGCTTGGGGGAGGACGAGCAGTACTTC. The encoded protein is CASSLGEDEQYF.

J is TRBJ2-5 and V is TRBV7-9, with a weak D call TRBD1 (6 bases). CDR3 length equals 16 residues. Trimming pared 5 bases from V and 1 base from J, leaving 17 bases between. Germline lookup yields CDR1 SEHNR and CDR2 FQNEAQ (reference sequence). This chain's CDR3 is CASSPPIRTAQETQYF. DNA of the CDR3: TGTGCCAGCAGCCCCCCCATAAGGACAGCCCAAGAGACCCAGTACTTC.

V and J are TRBV3-1 (or the pseudogene TRBV3-2) and TRBJ1-2, with D possibly TRBD1 on 6 matching bases. V shed 5 bases and J shed 2 bases, with 15 bases lying between them. The length of the CDR3 is 15 residues. Germline CDR1 reads LGHDT; CDR2 reads YNNKEL (reference sequence). The CDR3 bases are TGTGCCAGCAGCTGGGGGCCCCATCTGAACTATGGCTACACCTTC. Translated: CASSWGPHLNYGYTF.

The chain is built from TRBV6-6 and TRBJ2-1; D possibly uses TRBD1 or TRBD2 (5 bases each). Germline-derived CDR1 and CDR2 are MNHNY and SVGAGI (reference sequence). This CDR3 region has 11 residues. V was trimmed by 6 bases and J by 12 bases, leaving 12 bases between them. The CDR3 nucleotides are TGTGCCAGCAGCCTGGGACGGATGCAGTTCTTC. Protein sequence: CASSLGRMQFF.

This clone has just a few counts. The CDR3 region is CASSLLYRDEQYF. CDR3 nucleotide sequence: TGTGCCAGCAGCTTACTTTACAGGGACGAGCAGTACTTC. The chain combines TRBV13 with TRBJ2-7; TRBD1 is a possible D gene (6 bases). CDR3 length: 13 residues. Germline V gives CDR1 PRHDT, CDR2 FYEKMQ (reference sequence). Trimming took off 2 bases at V and 5 bases at J, with 10 bases between the two ends. Variable domain in full (rest from reference TRBV13 and TRBJ2-7): AAGVIQSPRHLIKEKRETATLKCYPIPRHDTVYWYQQGPGQDPQFLISFYEKMQSDKGSIPDRFSAQQFSDYHSELNMSSLELGDSALYFCASSLLYRDEQYFGPGTRLTVT.

The chain links TRBV4-3 to TRBJ1-4; maybe TRBD1 (5 bases). The CDR3 sequence is 15 residues long. With 3 bases removed from V and 11 bases from J, the gap between germline ends came to 19 bases. Looked up from germline, CDR1 is LGHNA and CDR2 is YSLEER. CDR3 residues: CASSQGRVTGTKLFF. CDR3 bases: TGCGCCAGCAGCCAGGGCAGGGTGACGGGGACCAAACTGTTTTTT.

This clone was recorded once. V gene TRBV28 combines with J gene TRBJ1-4; maybe TRBD1 (5 bases). CDR1 MDHEN and CDR2 SYDVKM come from the germline V gene. V dropped 6 bases and J dropped 14 bases, with 19 bases sitting between them. The CDR3 is 13 residues long. The CDR3 here is CASSHYSTGGLFF. The CDR3 DNA is TGTGCCAGCAGCCACTACTCCACAGGTGGTCTGTTTTTT. Full variable domain (rest looked up from reference TRBV28 and TRBJ1-4): DVKVTQSSRYLVKRTGEKVFLECVQDMDHENMFWYRQDPGLGLRLIYFSYDVKMKEKGDIPEGYSVSREKKERFSLILESASTNQTSMYLCASSHYSTGGLFFGSGTQLSVL.

This chain joins TRBV24-1 and TRBJ2-3; 9 bases align to TRBD2. CDR1 is KGHDR, CDR2 SFDVKD, per germline. The ends lost 6 bases at V and 5 bases at J; junction bases unmatched: 11. CDR3 length equals 16 residues. The CDR3 DNA reads TGTGCCACCAGTCCCCCGGTCGCGGGAGGGGGAGATACGCAGTATTTT. Translated, it gives CATSPPVAGGGDTQYF.

The gene calls are TRBV30 and TRBJ2-7, with D tentatively TRBD2 (5 bases). This CDR3 has 12 residues. Germline values: CDR1 GTSNPN, CDR2 SVGIG (reference sequence). The V end was cut by 3 bases, the J end by 3 bases, with 9 bases between. The CDR3 DNA reads TGTGCCTGGAGGTTCGGAGGCTACGAGCAGTACTTC. This sequence encodes CAWRFGGYEQYF.

This chain links TRBV6-1 with TRBJ1-2; D gene ambiguous. This CDR3 contains 14 residues. Trimming stripped 1 base from V and 4 bases from J, with 10 bases between. CDR1 and CDR2 (germline): MNHNS, SASEGT. The CDR3 region is CASSEGRDFYGYTF. In DNA, the CDR3 is TGTGCCAGCAGTGAAGGACGAGACTTCTATGGCTACACCTTC.

This chain links TRBV7-9 with TRBJ2-5, with D possibly TRBD2 on 6 matching bases. Germline assignment: CDR1 SEHNR and CDR2 FQNEAQ (reference sequence). Deletions cut 5 bases from V and 5 bases from J, with 12 bases between. The CDR3 covers 13 residues. CDR3 protein: CASSRGDAETQYF. The CDR3 nucleotides are TGTGCCAGCAGCCGCGGGGACGCGGAGACCCAGTACTTC. Based on the CDR3 plus reference TRBV7-9 and TRBJ2-5, the full variable domain is DTGVSQNPRHKITKRGQNVTFRCDPISEHNRLYWYRQTLGQGPEFLTYFQNEAQLEKSRLLSDRFSAERPKGSFSTLEIQRTEQGDSAMYLCASSRGDAETQYFGPGTRLLVL.

The chain uses TRBV18 and TRBJ1-1; 9 bases line up with TRBD1. This CDR3 has 15 amino acids. V lost 6 bases to trimming and J lost 4 bases; unmatched junction nucleotides: 9. Per germline, CDR1 KGHSH and CDR2 LQKENI. CDR3 DNA: TGTGCCAGCTCGATCGGACAGGGGTCGACCACTGAAGCTTTCTTT. Residues: CASSIGQGSTTEAFF.

The chain recombines TRBV18 with TRBJ2-5, with TRBD1 matching over 9 bases. Germline CDR1 KGHSH, CDR2 LQKENI. The V and J ends lost 3 bases and 3 bases, in that order; junction bases with no gene match: 5. This CDR3 has 15 amino acids. The CDR3 nucleotides read TGTGCCAGCTCACCCGGGACAGGGAATGAAGAGACCCAGTACTTC. This translates into CASSPGTGNEETQYF.

The V call is TRBV9, the J call TRBJ2-7; TRBD2 agrees at 8 bases. V lost 0 bases and J lost 3; bases outside the gene matches: 5. Germline V gene lookup returns CDR1 SGDLS and CDR2 YYNGEE. This CDR3 has 15 residues. CDR3 DNA: TGTGCCAGCAGCGTAGGGGCGGGGGGTAGCTACGAGCAGTACTTC. Protein sequence: CASSVGAGGSYEQYF.

The chain couples TRBV24-1 to TRBJ2-2, with D tentatively TRBD2 (5 bases). The germline gives CDR1 KGHDR, CDR2 SFDVKD. The CDR3 is 15 residues long. V was pared by 6 bases and J by 1 base, with 11 bases between. CDR3 bases: TGTGCCACCAGTAAGGGTAGCGAGAACACCGGGGAGCTGTTTTTT. It codes for CATSKGSENTGELFF.

This chain links TRBV6-5 with TRBJ2-7, with 9 positions matching TRBD1. This CDR3 comprises 14 residues. Germline V gene sequence: CDR1 MNHEY, CDR2 SVGAGI. J gave up 4 bases and V 6 bases, and 7 bases lay outside the gene matches. In nucleotides, the CDR3 is TGTGCCAGCAGCTCGGGACAGGGAGGGTACGAGCAGTACTTC. Protein: CASSSGQGGYEQYF.

J is TRBJ2-5 and V is TRBV28; maybe TRBD1 (5 bases). Looked up from germline, CDR1 is MDHEN and CDR2 is SYDVKM. Trimming left V 5 bases short and J 0 bases short, with 10 bases between. This CDR3 spans 14 amino acids. Here the CDR3 reads CASSPGQDQETQYF. Written as DNA, the CDR3 is TGTGCCAGCAGTCCCGGACAAGACCAAGAGACCCAGTACTTC.

The chain couples TRBV30 to TRBJ1-1; tentative D call: TRBD1 (6 bases). The CDR3 spans 14 residues. V was pared by 3 bases and J by 4 bases, with 15 bases between. The germline CDR1 and CDR2 sequences are GTSNPN and SVGIG (reference sequence). CDR3 nucleotides: TGTGCCTGGAGCATTACATTGGGGGCCACTGAAGCTTTCTTT. This encodes CAWSITLGATEAFF.

The J gene is TRBJ1-1, the V gene TRBV5-6; the D gene is possibly TRBD1 (6 bases). This CDR3 comprises 13 residues. V lost 4 bases to trimming and J lost 6 bases, with 13 bases between them. CDR1 is SGHDT, CDR2 YYEEEE, per germline. Here the CDR3 DNA reads TGTGCCAGCAGCACAGGGAGGTGGGCTGAAGCTTTCTTT. Its translation: CASSTGRWAEAFF.

The chain has TRBV28 and TRBJ1-2, with D possibly matching TRBD1 (5 bases). CDR1 and CDR2 from the germline V gene are MDHEN and SYDVKM. The CDR3 spans 14 residues. V was pared by 3 bases and J by 6 bases, with 14 bases between. The CDR3 is CASSFVGQGHGYTF. CDR3 DNA: TGTGCCAGCAGTTTCGTGGGGCAGGGACATGGCTACACCTTC.